The source of this T cell receptor (beta chain) is a study of blood T cell repertoires in COVID-19 (dated by TCRdb to the early 2020s). Turning to the overall study: Collaborator samples came from the United States, Italy and Spain and covered acute and convalescent phases of COVID-19. The prospective study material was composed of cDNA or gDNA derived from T cells, B-cell-depleted T cells, or PBMCs. Deeply sampled blood TCRbeta repertoires from subjects exposed to, actively infected with, or recovered from COVID-19 were included in the dataset. The repertoires were made available in a free public database intended to serve as a resource for research on the immune response to SARS-CoV-2. The samples were drawn from two sources: the first 160 participants of the ongoing ImmuneRACE study, and 950 to 1,500 subjects contributed by 6 global collaborators. The sample metadata nearly always contained a de-identified subject ID, COVID-19 status, age in years and sex. Where HLA class I and class II types were available, the types were taken from metadata supplied by the sample provider, not from assay-based typing. The paper's findings and limits, for the study overall: The quantity of clinical and demographic metadata differed by source and by participant and was supplied without curation.

As encoded in the germline V gene, CDR1 is WSHSY while CDR2 is SAAADI. The junction carries 12 bases between V and J, which are trimmed by 7 bases and 2 bases respectively. The CDR3 runs 13 amino acids, cysteine and phenylalanine included. Of all the DNA, just the CDR3 is kept, 39 bases in frame from base 1. Collaborating institutions collected whole blood in K2EDTA tubes following their own protocols. For TCRbeta analysis, collaborator samples were shipped as frozen whole blood, as isolated PBMCs, or as DNA extracted from either sample type. TCRbeta CDR3 regions were amplified from genomic DNA using the immunoSEQ Assay, a bias-controlled multiplex PCR. The study's processing was this. The number of nucleated cells in each sample was estimated by amplification of reference gene primers within the assay. Sequence reads were collapsed and filtered to measure the absolute abundance of every unique TCRbeta CDR3 rearrangement. For each sample, productive Simpson clonality was calculated by taking the square root of Simpson's diversity index across productive rearrangements. The table was pulled from immuneACCESS by TCRdb, which kept in-frame rearrangements only. Such tables lose some clones; where checked, under half of the loss comes from unresolved V genes, and the rest has no known cause. The DNA was the basis for D and trimming; V, J and clone size are from that table. Within this sample are around 150,000 clones, with 85% of them counted one time only. The ten largest clones represent 0.85% to 1.2% of the sample.

About this clone: Its target antigen remains unknown. Qualities for individual bases were not recorded, and no much larger clone is one base off.

The clonotype was recovered from a middle-aged man with acute or convalescent COVID-19. The specimen sequenced was peripheral blood. This chain is built from TRBV10-2 and TRBJ2-7; the D gene is perhaps TRBD1, from 5 matching bases. The DNA sequence reads TGCGCCAGCACCTACCAGGGTACCTACGAGCAGTACTTC. Translated, this is CASTYQGTYEQYF.